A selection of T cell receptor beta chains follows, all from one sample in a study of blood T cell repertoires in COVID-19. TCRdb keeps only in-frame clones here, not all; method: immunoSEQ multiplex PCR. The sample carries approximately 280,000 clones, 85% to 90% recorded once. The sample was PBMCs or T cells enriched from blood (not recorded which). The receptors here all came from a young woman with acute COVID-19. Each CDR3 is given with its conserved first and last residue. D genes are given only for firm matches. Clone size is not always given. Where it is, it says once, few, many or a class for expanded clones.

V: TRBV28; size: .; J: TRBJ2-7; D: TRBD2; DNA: TGTGCCAGCAGTTCTTTAGCGGGAGCCTACGAGCAGTACTTC; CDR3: CASSSLAGAYEQYF
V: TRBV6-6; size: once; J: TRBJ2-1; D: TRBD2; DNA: TGTGCCAGCAGTCGAGGGACTAGCGGGAGGGAAGGGAATGAGCAGTTCTTC; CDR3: CASSRGTSGREGNEQFF
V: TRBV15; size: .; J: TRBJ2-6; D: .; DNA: TGTGCCACCAAACAAGACAGCTCTGGGGCCAACGTCCTGACTTTC; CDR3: CATKQDSSGANVLTF
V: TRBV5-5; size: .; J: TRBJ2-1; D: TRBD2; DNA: TGTGCCAGCAGCTTGAATCCACACGATCGGGGGGACAATGAGCAGTTCTTC; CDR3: CASSLNPHDRGDNEQFF
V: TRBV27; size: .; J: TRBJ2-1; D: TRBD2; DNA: TGTGCCAGCATACAGACTAGCGGATCGGAAAATGAGCAGTTCTTC; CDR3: CASIQTSGSENEQFF
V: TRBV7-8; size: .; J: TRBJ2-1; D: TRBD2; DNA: TGTGCCAGCAGCTTCAGAACTAGCGGACCCTACAATGAGCAGTTCTTC; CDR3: CASSFRTSGPYNEQFF
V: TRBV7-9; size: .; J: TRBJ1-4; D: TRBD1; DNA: TGTGCCAGCAGCCCGCCCCCTCGGACAGGGTTTGGAGAAAAACTGTTTTTT; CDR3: CASSPPPRTGFGEKLFF
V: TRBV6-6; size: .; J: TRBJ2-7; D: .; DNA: TGTGCCAGCAGTTACTCAACAGGGCTCAGCTCCTACGAGCAGTACTTC; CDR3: CASSYSTGLSSYEQYF
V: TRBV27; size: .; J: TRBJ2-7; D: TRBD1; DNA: TGTGCCAGCAGTTTAGGGACAGGGTTCGAGCAGTACTTC; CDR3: CASSLGTGFEQYF
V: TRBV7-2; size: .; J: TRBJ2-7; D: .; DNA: TGTGCCAGCAGCTTAGGCGGGGAGAGCTCCTACGAGCAGTACTTC; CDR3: CASSLGGESSYEQYF
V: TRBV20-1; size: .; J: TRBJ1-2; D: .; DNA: TGCAGTGCTTCAGATAACTATGGCTACACCTTC; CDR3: CSASDNYGYTF
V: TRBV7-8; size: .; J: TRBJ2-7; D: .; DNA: TGTGCCAGCAGCTTCGACCGGGGGAACGAGCAGTACTTC; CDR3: CASSFDRGNEQYF
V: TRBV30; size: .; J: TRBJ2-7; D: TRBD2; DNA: TGTGCCTGGAGAACCAAGAGGGGCGCCGGGACTAGCTTTTACGAGCAGTACTTC; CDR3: CAWRTKRGAGTSFYEQYF
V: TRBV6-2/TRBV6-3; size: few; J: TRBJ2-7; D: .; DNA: TGTGCCAGCAGTTACCAGCGGTACTACGAGCAGTACTTC; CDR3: CASSYQRYYEQYF
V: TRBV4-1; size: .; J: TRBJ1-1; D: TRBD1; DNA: TGCGCCAGCAGCCAAGATCGGTACAGGGGCGAGGGCACTGAAGCTTTCTTT; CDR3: CASSQDRYRGEGTEAFF
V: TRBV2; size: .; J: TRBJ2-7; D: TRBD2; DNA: TGTGCCAGCAGCGATAGCGGGAGTTTTCCCTACGAGCAGTACTTC; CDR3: CASSDSGSFPYEQYF
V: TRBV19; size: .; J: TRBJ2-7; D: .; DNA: TGTGCCAGTACCACAGGGATGGGCGAGCAGTACTTC; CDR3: CASTTGMGEQYF
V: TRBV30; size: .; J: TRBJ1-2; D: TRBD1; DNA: TGTGCCTGGAGTGGAGGGGGCGGCGGCTACACCTTC; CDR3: CAWSGGGGGYTF
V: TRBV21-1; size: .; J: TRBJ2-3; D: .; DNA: TGTGCCAGCAGCACGTCGGCTAGCGGGAGGGGCGCAGATACGCAGTATTTT; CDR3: CASSTSASGRGADTQYF
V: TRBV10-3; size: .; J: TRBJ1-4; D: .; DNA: TGTGCCATCAGTGACCCAGGATCAACTAATGAAAAACTGTTTTTT; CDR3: CAISDPGSTNEKLFF
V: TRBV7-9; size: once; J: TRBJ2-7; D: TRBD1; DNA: TGTGCCAGCAGCTTAGCTCCAACCGGGACAGGGGACTACGAGCAGTACTTC; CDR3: CASSLAPTGTGDYEQYF
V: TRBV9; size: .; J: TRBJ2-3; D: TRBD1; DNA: TGTGCCAGCAGCCCCGGGACAGGGAGCACAGATACGCAGTATTTT; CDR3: CASSPGTGSTDTQYF
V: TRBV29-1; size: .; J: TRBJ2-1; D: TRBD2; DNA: TGCAGCGTTGGGGATAGCGGGAGTGTACCCAAGCAGTTCTTC; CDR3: CSVGDSGSVPKQFF
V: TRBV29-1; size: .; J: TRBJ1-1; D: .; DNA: TGCAGCGTTGTACCAATCATCGGGACTGAAGCTTTCTTT; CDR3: CSVVPIIGTEAFF
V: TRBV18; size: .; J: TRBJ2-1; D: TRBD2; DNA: TGTGCCAGCTCACCAGGACTAGCGGGAGTGGGTGAGCAGTTCTTC; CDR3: CASSPGLAGVGEQFF
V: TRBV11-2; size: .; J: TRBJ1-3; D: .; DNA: TGTGCCAGCAGCCCGGTCGACAGGTCGACTGGAAACACCATATATTTT; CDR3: CASSPVDRSTGNTIYF
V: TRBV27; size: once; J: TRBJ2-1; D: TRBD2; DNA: TGTGCCAGCAGTTCGATAGCGGGAGGCGAGAGGCAGTTCTTC; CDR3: CASSSIAGGERQFF
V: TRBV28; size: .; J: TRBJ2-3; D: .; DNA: TGTGCCAGCAGTTCCGGCACAGATACGCAGTATTTT; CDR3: CASSSGTDTQYF
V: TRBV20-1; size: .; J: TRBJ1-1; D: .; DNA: TGCAGTGCTAGAGCTGCTTTCTTT; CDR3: CSARAAFF
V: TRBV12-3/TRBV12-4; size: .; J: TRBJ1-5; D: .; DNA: TGTGCCAGCAGTTTTTCACGGGGTCAGCCCCAGCATTTT; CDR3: CASSFSRGQPQHF
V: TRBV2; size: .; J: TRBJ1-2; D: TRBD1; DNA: TGTGCCAGCAGTGAGGACAGGGGTGGTTATGGCTACACCTTC; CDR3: CASSEDRGGYGYTF
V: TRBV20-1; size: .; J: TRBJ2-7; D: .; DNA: TGCAGTGCTAGTTGGGACTGGCGCTCCTACGAGCAGTACTTC; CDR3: CSASWDWRSYEQYF
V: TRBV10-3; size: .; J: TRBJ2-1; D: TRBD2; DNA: TGTGCCATCAGTAGGACTAGCGGAGACACCTACAATGAGCAGTTCTTC; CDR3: CAISRTSGDTYNEQFF
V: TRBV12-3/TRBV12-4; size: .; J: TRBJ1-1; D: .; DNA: TGTGCCAGCACTCCCACACTGAACACTGAAGCTTTCTTT; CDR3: CASTPTLNTEAFF
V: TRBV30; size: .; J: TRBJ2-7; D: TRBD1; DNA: TGTGCCTGGAGTGGGACAGGGGGACAAGACGAGCAGTACTTC; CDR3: CAWSGTGGQDEQYF
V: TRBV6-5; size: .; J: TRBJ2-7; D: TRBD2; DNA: TGTGCCAGCAGTTACTCCGGACTAGCGGTTTACGAGCAGTACTTC; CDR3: CASSYSGLAVYEQYF
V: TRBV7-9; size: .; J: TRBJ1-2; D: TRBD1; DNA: TGTGCCAGCAGCCCGGGGACAGGGCCTAACTATGGCTACACCTTC; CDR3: CASSPGTGPNYGYTF
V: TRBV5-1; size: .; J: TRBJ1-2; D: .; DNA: TGCGCCAGCAGCCCTGGGGGGGGCGGACGCTATGGCTACACCTTC; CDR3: CASSPGGGGRYGYTF
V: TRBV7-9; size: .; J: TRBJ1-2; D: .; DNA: TGTGCCAGCAATACCGCCGATTTACGGGGCTACACCTTC; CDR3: CASNTADLRGYTF
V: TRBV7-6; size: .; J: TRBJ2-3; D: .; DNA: TGTGCCAGCAGCCCGACATACACAGATACGCAGTATTTT; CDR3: CASSPTYTDTQYF